This T cell receptor beta chain was recovered during a study of T-cell memory formation after mild COVID-19. Study findings and constraints: Day 37-peaking second-wave clones had unconfirmed SARS-CoV-2 specificity.

TCRdb itself ran the 5' RACE reads through MiXCR, one entry per CDR3 protein. The sample has over 400,000 distinct CDR3 sequences; about 25% are singletons. As for this clonotype: What it binds is unknown.

V was pared by 2 bases and J by 5 bases, with 13 bases between. CDR3 length: 15 residues. Germline-derived CDR1 and CDR2 are MNHNS and SASEGT. This sequence originates from an adult woman who had mild COVID-19 (a few samples of this study predate the infection). Cell type and time point are not known. J is TRBJ2-1 and V is TRBV6-1, with D unclear. The sample taken for sequencing was PBMCs or a T cell subset sorted from them (not recorded which). CDR3 residues: CASSERIRLDNEQFF. The CDR3 DNA is TGTGCCAGCAGTGAACGGATAAGGCTCGACAATGAGCAGTTCTTC.